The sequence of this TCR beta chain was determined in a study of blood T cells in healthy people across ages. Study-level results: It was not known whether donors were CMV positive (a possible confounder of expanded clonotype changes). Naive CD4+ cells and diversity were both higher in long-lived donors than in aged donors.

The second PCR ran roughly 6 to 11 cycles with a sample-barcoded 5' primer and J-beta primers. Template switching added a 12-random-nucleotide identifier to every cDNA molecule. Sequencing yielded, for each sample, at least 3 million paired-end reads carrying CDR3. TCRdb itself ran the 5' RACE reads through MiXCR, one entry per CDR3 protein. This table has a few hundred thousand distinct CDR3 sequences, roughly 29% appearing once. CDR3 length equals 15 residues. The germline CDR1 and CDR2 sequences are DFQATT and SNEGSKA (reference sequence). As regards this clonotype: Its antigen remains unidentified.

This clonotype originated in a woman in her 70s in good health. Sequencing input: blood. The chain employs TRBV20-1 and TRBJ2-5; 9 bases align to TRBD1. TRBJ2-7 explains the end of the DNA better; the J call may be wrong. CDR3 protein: CSANSPGQGFHEQYF. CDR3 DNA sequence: TGCAGTGCTAACTCCCCGGGACAGGGTTTCCACGAGCAGTACTTC.